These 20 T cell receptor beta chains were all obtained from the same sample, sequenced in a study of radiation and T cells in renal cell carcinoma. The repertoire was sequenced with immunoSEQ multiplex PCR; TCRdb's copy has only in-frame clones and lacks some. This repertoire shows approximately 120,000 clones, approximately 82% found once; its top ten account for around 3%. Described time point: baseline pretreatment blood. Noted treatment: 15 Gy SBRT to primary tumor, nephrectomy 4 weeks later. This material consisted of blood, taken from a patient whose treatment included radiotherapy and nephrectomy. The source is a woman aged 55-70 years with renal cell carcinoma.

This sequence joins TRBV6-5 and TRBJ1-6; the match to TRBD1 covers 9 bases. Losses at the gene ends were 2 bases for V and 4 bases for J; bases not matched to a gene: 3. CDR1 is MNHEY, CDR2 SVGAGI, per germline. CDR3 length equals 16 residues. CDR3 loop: CASSYRTGAYNSPLHF. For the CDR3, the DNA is TGTGCCAGCAGTTACAGGACAGGGGCATATAATTCACCCCTCCACTTT.

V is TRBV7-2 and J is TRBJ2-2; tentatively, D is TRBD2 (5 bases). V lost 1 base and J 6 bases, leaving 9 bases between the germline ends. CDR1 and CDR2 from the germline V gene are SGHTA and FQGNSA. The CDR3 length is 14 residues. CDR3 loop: CASSLGRAAGELFF. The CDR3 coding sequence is TGTGCCAGCAGCTTAGGGCGGGCCGCCGGGGAGCTGTTTTTT.

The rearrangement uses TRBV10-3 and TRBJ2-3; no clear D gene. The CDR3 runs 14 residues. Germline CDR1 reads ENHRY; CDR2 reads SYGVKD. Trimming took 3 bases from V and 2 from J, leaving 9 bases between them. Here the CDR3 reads CAISDHTATDTQYF. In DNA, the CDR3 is TGTGCCATCAGTGACCATACGGCCACAGATACGCAGTATTTT.

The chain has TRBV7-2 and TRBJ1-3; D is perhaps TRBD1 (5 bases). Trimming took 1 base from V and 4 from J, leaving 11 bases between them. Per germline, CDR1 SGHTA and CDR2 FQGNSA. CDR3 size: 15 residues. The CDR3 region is CASSLDAGFGNTIYF. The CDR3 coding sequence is TGTGCCAGCAGCTTAGATGCAGGGTTCGGAAACACCATATATTTT.

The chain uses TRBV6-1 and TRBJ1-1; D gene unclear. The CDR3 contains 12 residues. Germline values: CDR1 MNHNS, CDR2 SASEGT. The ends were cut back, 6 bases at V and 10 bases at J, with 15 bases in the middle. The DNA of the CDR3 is TGTGCCAGCAGCTTAAACGGGCCCCGAGCTTTCTTT. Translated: CASSLNGPRAFF.

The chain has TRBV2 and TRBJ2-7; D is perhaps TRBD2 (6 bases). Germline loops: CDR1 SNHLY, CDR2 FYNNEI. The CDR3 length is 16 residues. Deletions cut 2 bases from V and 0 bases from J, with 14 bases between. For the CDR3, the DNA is TGTGCCAGCAGTGAAAGATGGGACTCTCACTCCTACGAGCAGTACTTC. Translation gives CASSERWDSHSYEQYF. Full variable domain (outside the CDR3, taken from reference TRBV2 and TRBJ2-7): EPEVTQTPSHQVTQMGQEVILRCVPISNHLYFYWYRQILGQKVEFLVSFYNNEISEKSEIFDDQFSVERPDGSNFTLKIRSTKLEDSAMYFCASSERWDSHSYEQYFGPGTRLTVT.

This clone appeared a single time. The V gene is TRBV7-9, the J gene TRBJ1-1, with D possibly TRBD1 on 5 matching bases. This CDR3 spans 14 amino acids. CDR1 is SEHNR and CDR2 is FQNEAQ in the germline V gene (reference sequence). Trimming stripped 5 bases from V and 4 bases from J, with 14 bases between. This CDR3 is CASSLYLGGTEAFF. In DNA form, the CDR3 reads TGTGCCAGCAGCCTTTACCTCGGGGGCACTGAAGCTTTCTTT. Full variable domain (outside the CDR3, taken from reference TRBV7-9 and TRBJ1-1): DTGVSQNPRHKITKRGQNVTFRCDPISEHNRLYWYRQTLGQGPEFLTYFQNEAQLEKSRLLSDRFSAERPKGSFSTLEIQRTEQGDSAMYLCASSLYLGGTEAFFGQGTRLTVV.

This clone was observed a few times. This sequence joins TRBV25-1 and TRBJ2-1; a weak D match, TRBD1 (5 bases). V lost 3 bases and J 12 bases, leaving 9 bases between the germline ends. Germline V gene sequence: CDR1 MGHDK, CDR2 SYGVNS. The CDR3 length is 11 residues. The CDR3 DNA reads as TGTGCCAGCAGTGACCCCAGGGTGCAGTTCTTC. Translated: CASSDPRVQFF.

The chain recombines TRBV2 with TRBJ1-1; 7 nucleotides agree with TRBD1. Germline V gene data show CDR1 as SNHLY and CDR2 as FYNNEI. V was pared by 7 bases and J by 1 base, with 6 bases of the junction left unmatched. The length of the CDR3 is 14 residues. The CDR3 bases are TGTGCCAGCACCCTGGGACAGAGGAACACTGAAGCTTTCTTT. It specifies CASTLGQRNTEAFF. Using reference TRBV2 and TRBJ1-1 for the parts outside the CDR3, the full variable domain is EPEVTQTPSHQVTQMGQEVILRCVPISNHLYFYWYRQILGQKVEFLVSFYNNEISEKSEIFDDQFSVERPDGSNFTLKIRSTKLEDSAMYFCASTLGQRNTEAFFGQGTRLTVV.

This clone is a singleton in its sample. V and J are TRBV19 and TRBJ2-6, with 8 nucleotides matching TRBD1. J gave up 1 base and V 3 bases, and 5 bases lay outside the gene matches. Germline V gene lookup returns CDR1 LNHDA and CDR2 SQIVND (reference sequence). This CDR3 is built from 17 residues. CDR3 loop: CASSILQGASGANVLTF. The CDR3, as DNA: TGTGCCAGTAGTATTCTTCAGGGGGCGTCTGGGGCCAACGTCCTGACTTTC.

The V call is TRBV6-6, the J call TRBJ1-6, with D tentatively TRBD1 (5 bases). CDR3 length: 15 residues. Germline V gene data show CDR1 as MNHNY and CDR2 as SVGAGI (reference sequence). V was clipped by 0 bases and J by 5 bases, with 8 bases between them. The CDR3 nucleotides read TGTGCCAGCAGTTACTCCGGGGCCGATAATTCACCCCTCCACTTT. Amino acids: CASSYSGADNSPLHF.

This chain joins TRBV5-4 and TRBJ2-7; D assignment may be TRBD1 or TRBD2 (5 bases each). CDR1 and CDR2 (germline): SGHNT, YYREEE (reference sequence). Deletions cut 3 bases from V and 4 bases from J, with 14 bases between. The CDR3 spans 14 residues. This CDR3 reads CASSSSGTTYEQYF. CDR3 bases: TGTGCCAGCAGCTCATCCGGGACCACTTACGAGCAGTACTTC. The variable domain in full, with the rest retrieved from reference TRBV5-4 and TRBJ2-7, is ETGVTQSPTHLIKTRGQQVTLRCSSQSGHNTVSWYQQALGQGPQFIFQYYREEENGRGNFPPRFSGLQFPNYSSELNVNALELDDSALYLCASSSSGTTYEQYFGPGTRLTVT.

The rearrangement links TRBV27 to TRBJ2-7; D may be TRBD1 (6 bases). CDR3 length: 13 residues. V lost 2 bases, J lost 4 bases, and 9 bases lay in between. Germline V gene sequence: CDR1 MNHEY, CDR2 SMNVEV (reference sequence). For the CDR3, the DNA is TGTGCCAGCAGTTTAACTACAGGGTACGAGCAGTACTTC. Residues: CASSLTTGYEQYF.

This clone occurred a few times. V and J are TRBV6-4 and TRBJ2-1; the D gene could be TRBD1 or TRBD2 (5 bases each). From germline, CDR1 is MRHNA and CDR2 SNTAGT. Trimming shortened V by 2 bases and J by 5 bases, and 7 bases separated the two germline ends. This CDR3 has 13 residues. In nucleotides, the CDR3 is TGTGCCAGCAGTGACGAGGGGCACAATGAGCAGTTCTTC. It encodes CASSDEGHNEQFF.

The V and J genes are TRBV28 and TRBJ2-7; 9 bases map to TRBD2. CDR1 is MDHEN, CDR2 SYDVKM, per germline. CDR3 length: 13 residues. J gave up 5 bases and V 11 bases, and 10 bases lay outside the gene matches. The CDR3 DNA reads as TGTGCCGGGGCTAGCGGGAATCTTAACGAGCAGTACTTC. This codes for CAGASGNLNEQYF.

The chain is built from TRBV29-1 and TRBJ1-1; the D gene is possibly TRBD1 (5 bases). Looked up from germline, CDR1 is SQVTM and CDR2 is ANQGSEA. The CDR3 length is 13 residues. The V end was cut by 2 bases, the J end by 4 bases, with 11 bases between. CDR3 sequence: CSVEPRDSTEAFF. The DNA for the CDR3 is TGCAGCGTTGAACCCAGGGATAGCACTGAAGCTTTCTTT.

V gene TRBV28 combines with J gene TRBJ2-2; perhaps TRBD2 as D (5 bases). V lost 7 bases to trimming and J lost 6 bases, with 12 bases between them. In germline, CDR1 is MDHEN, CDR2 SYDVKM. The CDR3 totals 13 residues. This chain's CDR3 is CASIRSSSGELFF. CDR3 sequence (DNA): TGTGCCAGCATCCGATCTAGCTCCGGGGAGCTGTTTTTT.

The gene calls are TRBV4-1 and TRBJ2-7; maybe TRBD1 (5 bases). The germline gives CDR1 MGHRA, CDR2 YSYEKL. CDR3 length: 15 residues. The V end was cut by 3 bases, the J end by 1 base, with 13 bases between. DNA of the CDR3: TGCGCCAGCAGCCAGGATACAGGACGATCCTACGAGCAGTACTTC. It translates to CASSQDTGRSYEQYF.

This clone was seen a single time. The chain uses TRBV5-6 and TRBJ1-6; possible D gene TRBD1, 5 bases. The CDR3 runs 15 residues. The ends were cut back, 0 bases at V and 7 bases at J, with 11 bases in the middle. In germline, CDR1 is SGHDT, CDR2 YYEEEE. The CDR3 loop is CASSLGQSLNSPLHF. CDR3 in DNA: TGTGCCAGCAGCTTGGGACAGTCGCTGAATTCACCCCTCCACTTT.

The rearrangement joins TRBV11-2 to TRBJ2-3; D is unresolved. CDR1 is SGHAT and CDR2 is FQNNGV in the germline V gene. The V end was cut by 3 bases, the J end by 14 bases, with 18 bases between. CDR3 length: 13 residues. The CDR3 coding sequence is TGTGCCAGCAGCTTGAATCCCGCAGGATTAGGGTATTTT. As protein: CASSLNPAGLGYF.